This TCR beta chain was captured by sequencing in a study of blood T cell repertoires in COVID-19. Study context: T cells, B-cell-depleted T cells, or PBMCs supplied cDNA or gDNA.

In the authors' workflow: It was from reference gene primer amplification that nucleated cell counts were estimated. The table came from immunoSEQ multiplex PCR; TCRdb's copy has only in-frame clones and leaves some out. V, J and clone size reflect that table, while D and trimming were determined from the DNA. The sample has about 98,000 clones, 75% to 85% seen once; the top ten hold 3.5% to 5%. This clonotype was sampled from a man aged 55 to 70 with acute or convalescent COVID-19. The sequencing input was peripheral blood.

DNA of the CDR3: TGTGCCAGCAGCCAAGGAAGGTTGAGAGCGGATCGCTACGAGCAGTACTTC. As protein: CASSQGRLRADRYEQYF. This chain joins TRBV14 and TRBJ2-7; D is perhaps TRBD2 (5 bases). The CDR3 contains 17 residues. The germline V gene encodes CDR1 SGHDN and CDR2 FVKESK. V was trimmed by 1 base and J by 3 bases, leaving 19 bases between them.